The next 32 T cell receptor beta chains were all read from a single sample in a study of identifying expanded T cells in peripheral blood. Generated by immunoSEQ multiplex PCR, the TCRdb table keeps only in-frame clones and is missing some. The table has around 100,000 clones, about 89% seen once; the top ten hold roughly 17%. Material for sequencing was blood. These receptors all come from a person between 18 and 75 years old in good health.

This clone was observed a single time. V usage is TRBV5-1 and J usage is TRBJ2-2; TRBD1 aligns across 9 bases. The germline V gene encodes CDR1 SGHRS and CDR2 YFSETQ. The CDR3 contains 15 residues. V was clipped by 4 bases and J by 4 bases; unmatched bases: 5. As DNA, the CDR3 is TGCGCCAGCAGCCGGGGACAGGGCCCCACCGGGGAGCTGTTTTTT. Amino acid sequence: CASSRGQGPTGELFF.

This chain joins TRBV7-2 and TRBJ2-1; 9 bases are shared with TRBD2. The germline CDR1 and CDR2 sequences are SGHTA and FQGNSA. The CDR3 covers 15 residues. With V trimmed by 3 bases and J by 8 bases, 8 bases remained unmatched. The CDR3 loop is CASSFRSGGNYEQFF. In DNA, the CDR3 is TGTGCCAGCAGCTTTCGAAGCGGGGGGAACTATGAGCAGTTCTTC.

V gene TRBV28 combines with J gene TRBJ1-2; unclear D gene. V lost 3 bases and J 6 bases, leaving 11 bases between the germline ends. The length of the CDR3 is 13 residues. CDR1 is MDHEN, CDR2 SYDVKM, per germline. CDR3 coding DNA: TGTGCCAGCAGTTTTAAGTGGTTAGATGGCTACACCTTC. Its protein product is CASSFKWLDGYTF.

CDR3 sequence (DNA): TGCGCCAGCAGCTTGTCCGCGACTAGCGGGGGGGCGCAGGAGACCCAGTACTTC. Its translation: CASSLSATSGGAQETQYF. V usage is TRBV5-1 and J usage is TRBJ2-5; 14 bases are shared with TRBD2. The V gene end was trimmed by 1 base and the J gene end by 5 bases; junction bases not matched to a gene: 10. Germline CDR1 reads SGHRS; CDR2 reads YFSETQ. The CDR3 loop spans 18 amino acids. Variable domain in full (rest from reference TRBV5-1 and TRBJ2-5): KAGVTQTPRYLIKTRGQQVTLSCSPISGHRSVSWYQQTPGQGLQFLFEYFSETQRNKGNFPGRFSGRQFSNSRSEMNVSTLELGDSALYLCASSLSATSGGAQETQYFGPGTRLLVL.

In its sample, this clone was seen once. This chain links TRBV29-1 with TRBJ2-3; possibly TRBD1 or TRBD2 for D (5 bases each). Trimming pared 5 bases from V and 2 bases from J, leaving 11 bases between. Germline-derived CDR1 and CDR2 are SQVTM and ANQGSEA. The CDR3 runs to 13 residues. CDR3 sequence reads: CSVRGRNTDTQYF. In DNA, the CDR3 is TGCAGCGTTCGGGGCCGGAACACAGATACGCAGTATTTT.

This chain's CDR3 is CASSQEAGGETQYF. The CDR3 region has the DNA TGCGCCAGCAGCCAAGAGGCAGGGGGAGAGACCCAGTACTTC. The V call is TRBV4-3, the J call TRBJ2-5; 7 bases line up with TRBD1. The CDR3 is made up of 14 amino acids. The V gene's germline CDR1 is LGHNA and CDR2 YSLEER. V trimming: 0 bases; J trimming: 4 bases; junction bases outside the gene matches: 2.

The CDR3 region is CASPRAPNYGYTF. The CDR3 region has the DNA TGTGCCAGCCCCCGAGCCCCTAACTATGGCTACACCTTC. The chain combines TRBV2 with TRBJ1-2; D is unresolved. The V end lost 8 bases, the J end lost 0 bases, and 10 bases lay between the germline ends. Germline V CDR1 and CDR2: SNHLY, FYNNEI. The CDR3 covers 13 residues.

V usage is TRBV2 and J usage is TRBJ2-5; no clear D gene. V was shortened by 1 base and J by 2 bases, with 5 bases between the two germline ends. Germline V gene data show CDR1 as SNHLY and CDR2 as FYNNEI. The CDR3 spans 13 residues. The CDR3 here is CASSEEGQETQYF. In DNA form, the CDR3 reads TGTGCCAGCAGTGAAGAGGGACAAGAGACCCAGTACTTC.

The chain employs TRBV5-1 and TRBJ1-1; D gene ambiguous. Trimming removed 3 bases from V and 1 base from J, with 22 bases in between. The CDR3 spans 18 residues. The germline V gene encodes CDR1 SGHRS and CDR2 YFSETQ. The CDR3 bases are TGCGCCAGCAGCTCTCGTGTGTCGCCCGTGACATGGAACACTGAAGCTTTCTTT. Its protein product is CASSSRVSPVTWNTEAFF.

This chain joins TRBV30 and TRBJ1-1; 11 bases align to TRBD1. From germline, CDR1 is GTSNPN and CDR2 SVGIG (reference sequence). The V and J ends lost 0 bases and 0 bases, in that order; junction bases with no gene match: 9. CDR3 size: 18 residues. The DNA for the CDR3 is TGTGCCTGGAGTGTACAAAGGGACAGGGGGAGCCTGAACACTGAAGCTTTCTTT. Its protein is CAWSVQRDRGSLNTEAFF.

V gene TRBV27 combines with J gene TRBJ2-7; D remains unclear. CDR3 size: 12 residues. Germline values: CDR1 MNHEY, CDR2 SMNVEV (reference sequence). Between the trimmed V and J ends, which lost 3 bases and 6 bases, there was a span of 9 bases. CDR3 nucleotide sequence: TGTGCCAGCAGTTTGAAAGGGTTCGAGCAGTACTTC. Encoded protein: CASSLKGFEQYF.

This chain connects TRBV28 to TRBJ2-6; 8 nucleotides agree with TRBD1. This CDR3 is 13 amino acids long. CDR1 and CDR2 from the germline V gene are MDHEN and SYDVKM. Germline trimming cut 10 bases from V and 8 bases from J; bases unmatched to any gene: 7. CDR3 in amino acids: CATRQGSTNVLTF. CDR3 in DNA: TGTGCCACCCGACAGGGGTCGACCAACGTCCTGACTTTC.

This sequence joins TRBV10-3 and TRBJ2-2, with D uncertain. Trimming took 3 bases from V and 6 from J, leaving 8 bases between them. From germline, CDR1 is ENHRY and CDR2 SYGVKD. The CDR3 loop spans 13 amino acids. The CDR3: CAISDSPPGELFF. CDR3 nucleotides: TGTGCCATCAGTGATTCTCCCCCCGGGGAGCTGTTTTTT.

The V call is TRBV11-2, the J call TRBJ2-1; no firm D call. Germline assignment: CDR1 SGHAT and CDR2 FQNNGV. Trimming removed 4 bases at V and 0 bases at J, with 13 bases between. CDR3 length equals 16 residues. CDR3 amino acids: CASSSHLERSYNEQFF. CDR3 DNA sequence: TGTGCCAGCAGCTCCCACTTGGAGCGCTCCTACAATGAGCAGTTCTTC.

A few counts support this clone. V gene TRBV5-4 combines with J gene TRBJ1-3; the D is unclear. Trimming removed 0 bases at V and 4 bases at J, with 8 bases between. Per germline, CDR1 SGHNT and CDR2 YYREEE (reference sequence). The CDR3 consists of 14 residues. CDR3 DNA sequence: TGTGCCAGCAGCTTGGGGAGTTACGGAAACACCATATATTTT. It translates to CASSLGSYGNTIYF.

V gene TRBV14 combines with J gene TRBJ2-7, with TRBD1 identical over 9 bases. Trimming removed 4 bases from V and 4 bases from J; junction bases left unmatched: 8. This CDR3 has 15 residues. Per the germline V gene, CDR1 is SGHDN and CDR2 is FVKESK. CDR3 region: CASSPGQGGVYEQYF. The CDR3 nucleotides are TGTGCCAGCAGCCCGGGACAGGGCGGTGTATACGAGCAGTACTTC.

The chain joins TRBV7-6 to TRBJ2-7, with D possibly matching TRBD1 (5 bases). Trimming shortened V by 5 bases and J by 12 bases, and 14 bases separated the two germline ends. This CDR3 has 11 amino acids. Germline lookup yields CDR1 SGHVS and CDR2 FNYEAQ. The CDR3 DNA reads TGTGCCAGCAGCCGCACATTTAGGGGGTACTTC. Protein sequence: CASSRTFRGYF.

The V call is TRBV7-2, the J call TRBJ1-5; a weak D match, TRBD1 (6 bases). Trimming left V 5 bases short and J 4 bases short, with 15 bases between. The CDR3 spans 15 residues. Germline CDR1 reads SGHTA; CDR2 reads FQGNSA. In nucleotides, the CDR3 is TGTGCCAGCAGCCTACAGGGTACGTTGAATCAGCCCCAGCATTTT. Its translation: CASSLQGTLNQPQHF.

This clone was observed a single time. The chain carries TRBV6-5 and TRBJ1-4; 7 positions agree with TRBD1. In germline, CDR1 is MNHEY, CDR2 SVGAGI. After removal of 7 bases from V and 7 bases from J, the junction contained 3 bases not matched to a gene. CDR3 length equals 12 residues. The CDR3 DNA reads as TGTGCCAGCACAGGGGGAGGTGAAAAACTGTTTTTT. It specifies CASTGGGEKLFF.

The chain carries TRBV10-3 and TRBJ1-3; D gene uncertain. In germline, CDR1 is ENHRY, CDR2 SYGVKD. The CDR3 is 15 residues long. Trimming pared 7 bases from V and 0 bases from J, leaving 13 bases between. The CDR3 sequence: CAIKAHSLSGNTIYF. Here the CDR3 DNA reads TGTGCCATCAAAGCCCACAGTCTCTCTGGAAACACCATATATTTT.

The V gene is TRBV27, the J gene TRBJ1-5; D call uncertain. The germline CDR1 and CDR2 sequences are MNHEY and SMNVEV (reference sequence). The length of the CDR3 is 15 residues. Trimming stripped 0 bases from V and 2 bases from J, with 8 bases between. The CDR3 sequence: CASSLSSGGNQPQHF. The CDR3 nucleotides read TGTGCCAGCAGTTTATCGTCTGGGGGCAATCAGCCCCAGCATTTT.

The rearrangement joins TRBV19 to TRBJ1-1, with TRBD1 matching over 8 bases. The J segment lost 3 bases and the V segment lost 9 bases, leaving 18 bases of the junction unmatched. CDR1 is LNHDA and CDR2 is SQIVND in the germline V gene (reference sequence). This CDR3 comprises 17 residues. The CDR3 bases are TGTGCCAGGAAACATAGAAACCAGACAGGGGCCGACACTGAAGCTTTCTTT. This codes for CARKHRNQTGADTEAFF.

The chain employs TRBV13 and TRBJ2-5, with 8 bases that match TRBD1. Trimming removed 2 bases from V and 2 bases from J; junction bases left unmatched: 13. CDR3 size: 18 residues. Germline CDR1 PRHDT, CDR2 FYEKMQ (reference sequence). The DNA for the CDR3 is TGTGCCAGCAGCTTACGCGTGGGGACAGGTGAAAGGCAAGAGACCCAGTACTTC. Its protein product is CASSLRVGTGERQETQYF.

The CDR3 DNA follows: TGTGCCAGCAGCTCCTCCGGGACGCCCAACACCTTC. It translates to CASSSSGTPNTF. The rearrangement uses TRBV7-6 and TRBJ1-2; possible D gene TRBD1, 5 bases. Trimming shortened V by 4 bases and J by 12 bases, and 15 bases separated the two germline ends. CDR1 SGHVS and CDR2 FNYEAQ come from the germline V gene. CDR3 length: 12 amino acids.

The chain is built from TRBV23-1 and TRBJ1-5; maybe TRBD1 (6 bases). TRBV23-1 is noted as an ORF with a role that remains uncertain. V was shortened by 4 bases and J by 0 bases, with 19 bases between the two germline ends. This CDR3 is built from 18 residues. For the CDR3, the DNA is TGCGCCAGCAGTCCACCACATGTTTCAGGGGATAGCAATCAGCCCCAGCATTTT. Amino acids: CASSPPHVSGDSNQPQHF.

In nucleotides, the CDR3 is TGTGCCTGGAGTAGAGGGGCGGCCAATCAGCCCCAGCATTTT. It encodes CAWSRGAANQPQHF. This sequence joins TRBV30 and TRBJ1-5; tentatively, D is TRBD1 (5 bases). The CDR3 spans 14 residues. From germline, CDR1 is GTSNPN and CDR2 SVGIG (reference sequence). The V end lost 2 bases, the J end lost 3 bases, and 11 bases lay between the germline ends. Filled out from reference TRBV30 and TRBJ1-5, the complete variable domain reads SQTIHQWPATLVQPVGSPLSLECTVEGTSNPNLYWYRQAAGRGLQLLFYSVGIGQISSEVPQNLSASRPQDRQFILSSKKLLLSDSGFYLCAWSRGAANQPQHFGDGTRLSIL.

The chain has TRBV27 and TRBJ1-6, with no clear D. The V end lost 7 bases, the J end lost 7 bases, and 20 bases lay between the germline ends. This CDR3 is built from 16 residues. Germline loops: CDR1 MNHEY, CDR2 SMNVEV (reference sequence). The CDR3 region has the DNA TGTGCCAGCACTGGGGAGCTTCTAGTTGGGAATTCACCCCTCCACTTT. Translation gives CASTGELLVGNSPLHF.

The chain couples TRBV6-1 to TRBJ2-1; no clear D. V was trimmed by 10 bases and J by 0 bases, leaving 10 bases between them. CDR1 is MNHNS and CDR2 is SASEGT in the germline V gene. This CDR3 is 13 amino acids long. The CDR3: CATRLSSYNEQFF. The DNA of the CDR3 is TGTGCCACCCGGCTAAGCTCCTACAATGAGCAGTTCTTC.

The V and J genes are TRBV18 and TRBJ2-3, with 8 bases that match TRBD2. Germline V gives CDR1 KGHSH, CDR2 LQKENI. The CDR3 is 15 residues long. J gave up 1 base and V 8 bases, and 8 bases lay outside the gene matches. As DNA, the CDR3 is TGTGCCAGCACGCGGGGGGACCACCGCACAGATACGCAGTATTTT. Translation gives CASTRGDHRTDTQYF.

CDR3 amino acids: CASSYFYEQFF. The CDR3 region has the DNA TGTGCCAGCAGTTACTTCTATGAGCAGTTCTTC. This rearrangement joins TRBV6-5 to TRBJ2-1; D gene ambiguous. The CDR3 is 11 amino acids. The V end was cut by 1 base, the J end by 8 bases, with 3 bases between. The V gene's germline CDR1 is MNHEY and CDR2 SVGAGI.

The chain joins TRBV7-8 to TRBJ1-5; 10 nucleotides align to TRBD1. Germline CDR1 is SGHVS and CDR2 is FQNEAQ. The trim removed 5 bases at V and 5 bases at J, leaving 12 bases unmatched. The CDR3 loop spans 17 amino acids. The CDR3 loop reads CASSVTRDRGFDQPQHF. CDR3 DNA: TGTGCCAGCAGCGTAACGAGGGACAGGGGCTTTGATCAGCCCCAGCATTTT.

This clone has only a few counts. This chain links TRBV6-1 with TRBJ2-7, with TRBD2 as a possible D gene (5 bases). CDR3 length equals 14 residues. CDR1 and CDR2 (germline): MNHNS, SASEGT. V was shortened by 3 bases and J by 6 bases, with 15 bases between the two germline ends. The DNA of the CDR3 is TGTGCCAGCAGTGACTGGACCATGGAGGCCGAGCAGTACTTC. Translated: CASSDWTMEAEQYF.